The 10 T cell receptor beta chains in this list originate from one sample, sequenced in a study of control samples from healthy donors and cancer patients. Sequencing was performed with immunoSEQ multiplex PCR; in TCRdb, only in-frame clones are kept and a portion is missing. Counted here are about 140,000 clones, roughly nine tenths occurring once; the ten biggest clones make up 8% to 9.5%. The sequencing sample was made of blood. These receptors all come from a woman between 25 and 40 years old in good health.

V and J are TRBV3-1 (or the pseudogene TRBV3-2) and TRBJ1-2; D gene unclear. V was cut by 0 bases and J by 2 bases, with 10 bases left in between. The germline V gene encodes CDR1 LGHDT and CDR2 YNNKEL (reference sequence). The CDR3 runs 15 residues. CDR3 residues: CASSQDLAVNYGYTF. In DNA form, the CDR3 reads TGTGCCAGCAGCCAAGATCTGGCAGTCAACTATGGCTACACCTTC.

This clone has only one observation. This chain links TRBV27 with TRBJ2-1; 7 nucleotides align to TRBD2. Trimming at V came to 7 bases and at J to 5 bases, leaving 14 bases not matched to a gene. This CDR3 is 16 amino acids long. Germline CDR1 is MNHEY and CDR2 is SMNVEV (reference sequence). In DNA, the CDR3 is TGTGCCAGCACCCCTTCCCCAGCGGGACTTCACAATGAGCAGTTCTTC. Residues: CASTPSPAGLHNEQFF.

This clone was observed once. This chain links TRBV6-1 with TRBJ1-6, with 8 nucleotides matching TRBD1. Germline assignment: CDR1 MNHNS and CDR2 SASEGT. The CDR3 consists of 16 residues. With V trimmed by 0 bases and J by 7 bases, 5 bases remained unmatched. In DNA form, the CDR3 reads TGTGCCAGCAGTGAAGCGCCAGGGGGCGTGAATTCACCCCTCCACTTT. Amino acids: CASSEAPGGVNSPLHF.

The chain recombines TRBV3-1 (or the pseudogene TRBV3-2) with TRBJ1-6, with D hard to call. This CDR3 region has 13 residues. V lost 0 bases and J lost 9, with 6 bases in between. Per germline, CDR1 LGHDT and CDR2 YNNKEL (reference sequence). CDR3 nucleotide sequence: TGTGCCAGCAGCCAAGATACGATTTCACCCCTCCACTTT. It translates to CASSQDTISPLHF.

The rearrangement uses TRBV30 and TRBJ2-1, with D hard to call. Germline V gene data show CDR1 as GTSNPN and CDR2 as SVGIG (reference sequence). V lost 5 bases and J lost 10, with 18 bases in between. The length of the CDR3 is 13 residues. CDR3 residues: CAWSPGRSGEQFF. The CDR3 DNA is TGTGCCTGGTCCCCGGGTAGGTCCGGAGAGCAGTTCTTC.

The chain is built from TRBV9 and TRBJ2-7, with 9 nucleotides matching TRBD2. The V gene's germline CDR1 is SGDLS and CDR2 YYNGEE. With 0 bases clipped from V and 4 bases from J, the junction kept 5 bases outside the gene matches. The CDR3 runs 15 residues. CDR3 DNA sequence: TGTGCCAGCAGCGTAGAGGCGGGAGGGTGGTACGAGCAGTACTTC. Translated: CASSVEAGGWYEQYF.

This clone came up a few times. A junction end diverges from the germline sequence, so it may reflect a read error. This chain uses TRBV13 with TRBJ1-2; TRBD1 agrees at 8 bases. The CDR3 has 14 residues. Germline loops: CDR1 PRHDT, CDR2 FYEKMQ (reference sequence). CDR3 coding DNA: TGTGCCAGCAGCCTAGGACAGGGTAACTATGGCTACACCTTC. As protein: CASSLGQGNYGYTF.

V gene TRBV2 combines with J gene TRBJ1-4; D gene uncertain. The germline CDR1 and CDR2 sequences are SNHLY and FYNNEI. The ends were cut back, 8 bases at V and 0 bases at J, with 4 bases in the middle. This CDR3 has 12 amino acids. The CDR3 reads CASETTNEKLFF. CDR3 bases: TGTGCCAGCGAAACAACTAATGAAAAACTGTTTTTT. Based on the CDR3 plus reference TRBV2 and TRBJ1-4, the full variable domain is EPEVTQTPSHQVTQMGQEVILRCVPISNHLYFYWYRQILGQKVEFLVSFYNNEISEKSEIFDDQFSVERPDGSNFTLKIRSTKLEDSAMYFCASETTNEKLFFGSGTQLSVL.

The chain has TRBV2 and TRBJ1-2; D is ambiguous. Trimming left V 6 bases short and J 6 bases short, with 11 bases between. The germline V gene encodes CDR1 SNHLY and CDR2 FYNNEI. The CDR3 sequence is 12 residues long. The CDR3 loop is CASRAPPNGYTF. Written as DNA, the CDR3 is TGTGCCAGCAGGGCCCCCCCCAATGGCTACACCTTC. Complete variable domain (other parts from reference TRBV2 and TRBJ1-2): EPEVTQTPSHQVTQMGQEVILRCVPISNHLYFYWYRQILGQKVEFLVSFYNNEISEKSEIFDDQFSVERPDGSNFTLKIRSTKLEDSAMYFCASRAPPNGYTFGSGTRLTVV.

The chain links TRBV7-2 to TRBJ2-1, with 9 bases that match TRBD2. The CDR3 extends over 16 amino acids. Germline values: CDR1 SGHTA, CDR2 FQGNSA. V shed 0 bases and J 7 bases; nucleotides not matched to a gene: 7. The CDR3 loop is CASSLAGGTSLNEQFF. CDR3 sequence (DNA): TGTGCCAGCAGCTTAGCGGGGGGGACTAGCCTAAATGAGCAGTTCTTC. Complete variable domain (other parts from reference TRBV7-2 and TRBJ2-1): GAGVSQSPSNKVTEKGKDVELRCDPISGHTALYWYRQSLGQGLEFLIYFQGNSAPDKSGLPSDRFSAERTGGSVSTLTIQRTQQEDSAVYLCASSLAGGTSLNEQFFGPGTRLTVL.